The 12 T cell receptor beta chains listed next were all sequenced from one sample in a study of beta chain features in type 1 diabetes. Expressed TCRB transcripts got sequenced, as all isolated RNA was reverse transcribed. Generated by immunoSEQ multiplex PCR, the TCRdb table keeps only in-frame clones and is missing some. The sample has 130,000 to 150,000 clones, 6.9% seen once; the top ten hold under 1.5%. The material sequenced was central memory CD4+ T cells from blood. All receptors derive from a woman between 25 and 40 years old in good health.

There are a few counts of this clone. V and J are TRBV6-6 and TRBJ2-3, with 11 bases identical to TRBD2. V gave up 6 bases and J gave up 0 bases; unmatched junction bases: 2. Germline V gives CDR1 MNHNY, CDR2 SVGAGI (reference sequence). The CDR3 runs to 15 residues. CDR3 bases: TGTGCCAGCAGACGGACTAGCGGGAGCACAGATACGCAGTATTTT. Translated, it gives CASRRTSGSTDTQYF.

The chain employs TRBV2 and TRBJ1-5; 9 nucleotides match TRBD1. CDR1 is SNHLY, CDR2 FYNNEI, per germline. This CDR3 is built from 14 residues. Trimming at V came to 3 bases and at J to 5 bases, leaving 2 bases not matched to a gene. The CDR3, as DNA: TGTGCCAGCAGTGAGGGACAGGGCTATCAGCCCCAGCATTTT. Protein product: CASSEGQGYQPQHF.

This clone came up a few times. The chain has TRBV5-1 and TRBJ2-1; 7 bases align to TRBD2. With V trimmed by 4 bases and J by 4 bases, 8 bases remained unmatched. This CDR3 contains 15 residues. The germline V gene has CDR1 SGHRS and CDR2 YFSETQ. The CDR3 region has the DNA TGCGCCAGCAGCCTGACTAGCTGGGGTTACAATGAGCAGTTCTTC. Residues: CASSLTSWGYNEQFF.

The chain links TRBV25-1 to TRBJ2-1; 8 nucleotides align to TRBD2. The CDR3 length is 15 residues. CDR1 is MGHDK, CDR2 SYGVNS, per germline. The V segment lost 1 base and the J segment 6 bases; nucleotides outside the gene matches: 5. The CDR3 here is CASSESASGSNEQFF. The CDR3 DNA sequence: TGTGCCAGCAGTGAATCGGCTAGCGGGTCCAATGAGCAGTTCTTC.

This clone was seen only a few times. The V gene is TRBV5-4, the J gene TRBJ1-2; 7 nucleotides line up with TRBD1. The V segment lost 4 bases and the J segment 6 bases; nucleotides outside the gene matches: 9. The V gene's germline CDR1 is SGHNT and CDR2 YYREEE (reference sequence). This CDR3 has 14 residues. CDR3 sequence reads: CASSPWDSLDGYTF. CDR3 sequence (DNA): TGTGCCAGCAGCCCTTGGGACAGCCTAGATGGCTACACCTTC.

This sequence joins TRBV2 and TRBJ1-3; the D gene is possibly TRBD1 (6 bases). The CDR3 loop spans 15 amino acids. V was cut by 6 bases and J by 4 bases, with 16 bases left in between. Germline CDR1 SNHLY, CDR2 FYNNEI. The chain's CDR3 is CASSGQSMAGNTIYF. DNA for the CDR3: TGTGCCAGCAGCGGACAGTCGATGGCGGGAAACACCATATATTTT.

This clone was counted only a few times. DNA for the CDR3: TGTGCCAGCAGCCGAACTTGGGATTCGAGGGGCACAGATACGCAGTATTTT. It translates to CASSRTWDSRGTDTQYF. The V gene is TRBV9, the J gene TRBJ2-3, with D possibly TRBD2 on 5 matching bases. Trimming shortened V by 4 bases and J by 1 base, and 19 bases separated the two germline ends. The germline V gene has CDR1 SGDLS and CDR2 YYNGEE. This CDR3 has 17 residues.

With regard to this clone: One end of the junction fails to match germline, which may point to a read error. The rearrangement links TRBV7-9 to TRBJ1-2, with D perhaps matching TRBD1 (5 bases). CDR1 and CDR2 (germline): SEHNR, FQNEAQ (reference sequence). CDR3 length: 14 amino acids. DNA of the CDR3: TGCGCCAGCAGCCAAGAGGTATCAGGGCATGGCTACACCTTC. It codes for CASSQEVSGHGYTF.

The J gene is TRBJ2-1, the V gene TRBV9; perhaps TRBD2 as D (6 bases). The germline gives CDR1 SGDLS, CDR2 YYNGEE. The CDR3 length is 18 residues. With 1 base removed from V and 2 bases from J, the gap between germline ends came to 19 bases. Written as DNA, the CDR3 is TGTGCCAGCAGCGTATTCCCCGGGGGTCAGATTACCTACAATGAGCAGTTCTTC. Its translation: CASSVFPGGQITYNEQFF.

A few counts support this clone. J is TRBJ2-1 and V is TRBV21-1; TRBD1, the table's D call, was not compared with the DNA. TRBV21-1 is given as a pseudogene. The CDR3 extends over 17 amino acids. CDR3 in amino acids: CASSPQTETGPHNEQFF. CDR3 in DNA: TGTGCCAGCAGCCCCCAGACGGAAACAGGGCCCCACAATGAGCAGTTCTTC.

V usage is TRBV7-9 and J usage is TRBJ2-6; no firm D call. This CDR3 has 16 amino acids. Germline V gene lookup returns CDR1 SEHNR and CDR2 FQNEAQ (reference sequence). The V and J ends lost 5 bases and 0 bases respectively, with 11 bases between them. CDR3 amino acids: CASSQDSTSGANVLTF. The CDR3 region has the DNA TGTGCCAGCAGCCAAGATTCTACCTCTGGGGCCAACGTCCTGACTTTC. Filled out from reference TRBV7-9 and TRBJ2-6, the complete variable domain reads DTGVSQNPRHKITKRGQNVTFRCDPISEHNRLYWYRQTLGQGPEFLTYFQNEAQLEKSRLLSDRFSAERPKGSFSTLEIQRTEQGDSAMYLCASSQDSTSGANVLTFGAGSRLTVL.

This clone was detected only a few times. Other DNA sequences in this specimen translate into the identical CDR3. V gene TRBV7-3 combines with J gene TRBJ2-2, with 7 bases that match TRBD1. V shed 2 bases and J 3 bases; nucleotides not matched to a gene: 3. The germline V gene encodes CDR1 SGHTA and CDR2 FQGTGA. CDR3 length: 15 residues. CDR3 DNA sequence: TGTGCCAGCAGCTTAGGGCAGGGGGACACCGGGGAGCTGTTTTTT. Amino acids: CASSLGQGDTGELFF.